The 27 T cell receptor beta chains in this list originate from one sample, sequenced in a study of blood T cell dynamics during melanoma immunotherapy. Time point described: pre-treatment baseline. Sequencing was performed with immunoSEQ multiplex PCR; in TCRdb, only in-frame clones are kept and a portion is missing. The sample records roughly 16,000 clones, approximately 83% being singletons. The material sequenced was blood, taken from a patient treated with checkpoint blockade. All receptors come from a human donor with melanoma.

Only a few counts were recorded for this clone. The chain recombines TRBV6-6 with TRBJ2-7, with 9 bases that match TRBD2. V trimming: 6 bases; J trimming: 2 bases; junction bases outside the gene matches: 8. CDR1 MNHNY and CDR2 SVGAGI come from the germline V gene (reference sequence). This CDR3 is built from 15 residues. Written as DNA, the CDR3 is TGTGCCAGCAGCCCTCTAGCGGGACCCGCCTACGAGCAGTACTTC. This encodes CASSPLAGPAYEQYF.

The V and J genes are TRBV11-2 and TRBJ1-5, with D unresolved. Looked up from germline, CDR1 is SGHAT and CDR2 is FQNNGV. This CDR3 has 13 residues. V was pared by 2 bases and J by 7 bases, with 9 bases between. This CDR3 reads CASSLSYSQPQHF. CDR3 DNA sequence: TGTGCCAGCAGCTTATCCTATTCCCAGCCCCAGCATTTT.

J is TRBJ2-5 and V is TRBV19, with D possibly called TRBD1 or TRBD2 (5 bases each). The DNA end is more similar to TRBJ2-7, so the J call may be wrong. Per the germline V gene, CDR1 is LNHDA and CDR2 is SQIVND (reference sequence). CDR3 length equals 15 residues. The CDR3 loop reads CASSMGVTPNHEQYF. The CDR3 DNA sequence: TGTGCCAGTAGTATGGGGGTCACCCCGAACCACGAGCAGTACTTC.

The CDR3 coding sequence is TGTGCCAGCAGCTCCCCCCGGGGAAGCACAGATACGCAGTATTTT. The encoded protein is CASSSPRGSTDTQYF. The V gene is TRBV13, the J gene TRBJ2-3, with a tentative D call TRBD2 (5 bases). Germline values: CDR1 PRHDT, CDR2 FYEKMQ (reference sequence). The CDR3 runs to 15 residues. Trimming took off 4 bases at V and 0 bases at J, with 11 bases between the two ends.

CDR3 sequence: CASSPQAGGRTGELFF. CDR3 nucleotide sequence: TGTGCCAGCAGCCCCCAGGCGGGCGGGAGAACCGGGGAGCTGTTTTTT. J is TRBJ2-2 and V is TRBV7-9, with 7 bases identical to TRBD2. Germline CDR1 SEHNR, CDR2 FQNEAQ (reference sequence). Losses at the gene ends were 5 bases for V and 5 bases for J; bases not matched to a gene: 11. The CDR3 covers 16 residues.

The chain employs TRBV27 and TRBJ1-6; 8 bases match TRBD1. The germline gives CDR1 MNHEY, CDR2 SMNVEV (reference sequence). CDR3 length equals 14 residues. The V and J ends lost 5 bases and 5 bases, in that order; junction bases with no gene match: 2. CDR3 region: CASSQGQDNSPLHF. CDR3 nucleotide sequence: TGTGCCAGCAGTCAGGGACAGGATAATTCACCCCTCCACTTT.

The chain links TRBV19 to TRBJ2-7, with 11 nucleotides matching TRBD1. Per the germline V gene, CDR1 is LNHDA and CDR2 is SQIVND (reference sequence). J was trimmed by 1 base and V by 6 bases; bases with no gene match: 5. The CDR3 consists of 15 residues. In DNA form, the CDR3 reads TGTGCCAGTAGGAGGGACAGGGGGAATTCCTACGAGCAGTACTTC. Encoded protein: CASRRDRGNSYEQYF.

The rearrangement uses TRBV21-1 and TRBJ2-4; TRBD1 was called by the table and not checked on the DNA. TRBV21-1 is shown as a pseudogene. This CDR3 contains 18 residues. The CDR3 reads CASSKGPANSRAKNIQYF. As DNA, the CDR3 is TGTGCCAGCAGCAAAGGGCCGGCGAACAGCCGAGCCAAAAACATTCAGTACTTC.

This clone was counted a single time. The chain has TRBV5-8 and TRBJ1-5; D is unresolved. Germline CDR1 and CDR2: SGHTS and YDEGEE. CDR3 length: 14 amino acids. The ends were cut back, 3 bases at V and 7 bases at J, with 14 bases in the middle. The DNA of the CDR3 is TGTGCCAGCAGCTCGGACGGCCAAAAGCAGCCCCAGCATTTT. This codes for CASSSDGQKQPQHF. Drawing the rest from reference TRBV5-8 and TRBJ1-5, the complete variable domain is EAGVTQSPTHLIKTRGQQATLRCSPISGHTSVYWYQQALGLGLQFLLWYDEGEERNRGNFPPRFSGRQFPNYSSELNVNALELEDSALYLCASSSDGQKQPQHFGDGTRLSIL.

This sequence joins TRBV19 and TRBJ2-7, with D unclear. V shed 5 bases and J shed 4 bases, with 6 bases lying between them. This CDR3 has 11 amino acids. Germline V CDR1 and CDR2: LNHDA, SQIVND (reference sequence). The CDR3 DNA follows: TGTGCCAGTAGTCACGGGTACGAGCAGTACTTC. Residues: CASSHGYEQYF.

The chain links TRBV28 to TRBJ1-5; the D is unclear. The CDR3 loop spans 14 amino acids. V gave up 7 bases and J gave up 3 bases, with 13 bases separating them. Germline V gene sequence: CDR1 MDHEN, CDR2 SYDVKM. The CDR3 DNA sequence: TGTGCCAGCATCCCCGGTCATCACAATCAGCCCCAGCATTTT. Amino acid sequence: CASIPGHHNQPQHF.

The sample holds a few counts of this clone. The chain couples TRBV27 to TRBJ2-5; 8 nucleotides match TRBD2. The CDR3 has 14 amino acids. CDR1 is MNHEY, CDR2 SMNVEV, per germline (reference sequence). With V trimmed by 5 bases and J by 5 bases, 7 bases remained unmatched. The CDR3 DNA reads as TGTGCCAGCAGTCCTCGGGGGGGGAGTGAGACCCAGTACTTC. Residues: CASSPRGGSETQYF.

This clone was counted a single time. The chain uses TRBV5-4 and TRBJ2-3; 13 nucleotides line up with TRBD2. CDR3 size: 15 residues. J lost 2 bases, V lost 4 bases, and 1 base had no gene match. Germline assignment: CDR1 SGHNT and CDR2 YYREEE (reference sequence). CDR3 bases: TGTGCCAGCAGCGGACTAGCGGGGGCCACAGATACGCAGTATTTT. Its translation is CASSGLAGATDTQYF.

The chain joins TRBV4-3 to TRBJ2-1, with TRBD2 identical over 9 bases. This CDR3 spans 14 amino acids. Germline V lookup: CDR1 LGHNA, CDR2 YSLEER. J lost 10 bases, V lost 3 bases, and 7 bases had no gene match. CDR3 sequence reads: CASSHNSGSREQFF. CDR3 DNA sequence: TGCGCCAGCAGCCACAATAGCGGGAGTAGGGAGCAGTTCTTC.

V gene TRBV2 combines with J gene TRBJ1-4, with D unresolved. The CDR3 extends over 14 amino acids. Germline V gene sequence: CDR1 SNHLY, CDR2 FYNNEI. The germline V and J ends were trimmed by 6 bases and 1 base, with 9 bases remaining between them. The CDR3 DNA reads TGTGCCAGCAGGGTCCAGCAAACTAATGAAAAACTGTTTTTT. This codes for CASRVQQTNEKLFF. The whole variable domain, remainder taken from reference TRBV2 and TRBJ1-4, is EPEVTQTPSHQVTQMGQEVILRCVPISNHLYFYWYRQILGQKVEFLVSFYNNEISEKSEIFDDQFSVERPDGSNFTLKIRSTKLEDSAMYFCASRVQQTNEKLFFGSGTQLSVL.

This chain connects TRBV7-2 to TRBJ1-2; D remains unclear. The CDR3 totals 13 residues. The germline CDR1 and CDR2 sequences are SGHTA and FQGNSA. Trimming left V 5 bases short and J 8 bases short, with 15 bases between. Here the CDR3 DNA reads TGTGCCAGCAGCAAAGATAGAGTCAGGGGCTACACCTTC. Its translation is CASSKDRVRGYTF.

This clone was observed a few times. This chain links TRBV5-4 with TRBJ2-3, with 7 positions matching TRBD1. The CDR3 loop spans 14 amino acids. Germline CDR1 reads SGHNT; CDR2 reads YYREEE (reference sequence). The trim removed 5 bases at V and 6 bases at J, leaving 9 bases unmatched. CDR3 sequence reads: CASRLGGGGDTQYF. The CDR3 DNA is TGTGCCAGCAGGTTAGGGGGCGGTGGGGATACGCAGTATTTT. Drawing the rest from reference TRBV5-4 and TRBJ2-3, the complete variable domain is ETGVTQSPTHLIKTRGQQVTLRCSSQSGHNTVSWYQQALGQGPQFIFQYYREEENGRGNFPPRFSGLQFPNYSSELNVNALELDDSALYLCASRLGGGGDTQYFGPGTRLTVL.

This clone came up a few times. The V call is TRBV6-5, the J call TRBJ1-5; D remains unclear. Trimming left V 5 bases short and J 6 bases short, with 11 bases between. This CDR3 spans 13 amino acids. Germline V CDR1 and CDR2: MNHEY, SVGAGI. This CDR3 reads CASSRTLGQPQHF. DNA for the CDR3: TGTGCCAGCAGTCGCACGTTGGGTCAGCCCCAGCATTTT.

The chain is built from TRBV5-4 and TRBJ2-5, with TRBD1 matching 8 bases. Germline V gene lookup returns CDR1 SGHNT and CDR2 YYREEE (reference sequence). The CDR3 runs to 13 residues. Trimming cost V 1 base and J 5 bases; bases outside gene matches: 1. Written as DNA, the CDR3 is TGTGCCAGCAGCTTGCAGGGGGCTGAGACCCAGTACTTC. It translates to CASSLQGAETQYF.

This sequence joins TRBV15 and TRBJ2-3; D might be TRBD1 (6 bases). The CDR3 extends over 16 amino acids. Deletions cut 2 bases from V and 9 bases from J, with 21 bases between. From germline, CDR1 is LNHNV and CDR2 YYDKDF (reference sequence). CDR3 nucleotides: TGTGCCACCAGCAGAACAGGGACCCAGGGACGGTCCACGCAGTATTTT. Its protein product is CATSRTGTQGRSTQYF.

The chain employs TRBV7-2 and TRBJ2-7; 7 nucleotides agree with TRBD1. The J segment lost 1 base and the V segment lost 2 bases, leaving 5 bases of the junction unmatched. Germline-derived CDR1 and CDR2 are SGHTA and FQGNSA. This CDR3 has 15 amino acids. The CDR3 DNA reads as TGTGCCAGCAGCTTACCGGGACAGCGGTCCTACGAGCAGTACTTC. It is translated as CASSLPGQRSYEQYF.

This clone was counted once. The chain is built from TRBV6-4 and TRBJ2-1, with 7 bases that match TRBD2. The CDR3 contains 15 residues. The germline V gene has CDR1 MRHNA and CDR2 SNTAGT. The ends lost 5 bases at V and 5 bases at J; junction bases unmatched: 9. The CDR3 here is CASSKRGGEHNEQFF. In nucleotides, the CDR3 is TGTGCCAGCAGTAAACGGGGAGGGGAGCACAATGAGCAGTTCTTC.

In this sample, this clone turned up a few times. The CDR3 DNA reads TGTGCCAGCAGCCAAGAACGGGGCACAGATACGCAGTATTTT. This gives the protein CASSQERGTDTQYF. This sequence joins TRBV14 and TRBJ2-3; no firm D call. The V gene lost 0 bases and the J gene lost 1 base, with 5 bases spanning the gap. CDR3 length: 14 residues. CDR1 and CDR2 from the germline V gene are SGHDN and FVKESK.

The chain links TRBV11-3 to TRBJ1-2; no clear D. V shed 0 bases and J shed 8 bases, with 10 bases lying between them. Germline assignment: CDR1 SGHNT and CDR2 YENEEA. The CDR3 has 13 residues. The CDR3 spells CASSLEGMRGYTF. In DNA form, the CDR3 reads TGTGCCAGCAGCTTAGAAGGAATGCGGGGCTACACCTTC.

The rearrangement links TRBV27 to TRBJ2-1; 9 nucleotides align to TRBD2. CDR3 length: 17 amino acids. Germline CDR1 and CDR2: MNHEY and SMNVEV (reference sequence). Trimming at V came to 4 bases and at J to 1 base, leaving 8 bases not matched to a gene. CDR3 sequence reads: CASSSPLTSGSYNEQFF. The DNA of the CDR3 is TGTGCCAGCAGTTCCCCCCTAACTAGCGGGTCCTACAATGAGCAGTTCTTC.

About this clone: The junction and the germline gene differ at one end; a read error may be behind it. The chain is built from TRBV7-2 and TRBJ2-3; no firm D call. There are 13 residues in the CDR3. The germline V gene has CDR1 SGHTA and CDR2 FQGNSA. The CDR3 DNA follows: TGTGCCAGCCGCTTGGTGGGATCAGATACGCAGTATTTT. Its translation: CASRLVGSDTQYF.

V gene TRBV9 combines with J gene TRBJ1-4; D is undetermined. This CDR3 spans 15 amino acids. The germline V gene has CDR1 SGDLS and CDR2 YYNGEE. V gave up 0 bases and J gave up 1 base, with 7 bases separating them. The CDR3 bases are TGTGCCAGCAGCGTAGAGGGCCTAACTAATGAAAAACTGTTTTTT. Its translation is CASSVEGLTNEKLFF.